The entry below describes one T cell receptor (beta chain). Its antigen remains unidentified. These data belong to a study of T cells in Graves' hyperthyroidism and ophthalmopathy. Study-wide results and caveats: Also found in blood were most expanded thyroid clonotypes above 0.001. Patients with ophthalmopathy were separated from those with stable hyperthyroidism by a 13 V-J model.

Regions amplified from RNA transcripts were the TCR beta CDR3 regions. HTBI primers were used for first-round RT-PCR of the TCR CDR3. Using its own MiXCR run on the multiplex PCR reads, TCRdb lists one record per CDR3 protein. The sample holds about 480,000 distinct CDR3 sequences, over 13% seen once. Across 18 months, stable Graves' hyperthyroidism was marked by no progression to ophthalmopathy. CDR1 DFQATT and CDR2 SNEGSKA come from the germline V gene (reference sequence). The CDR3 loop spans 16 amino acids. The junction had 8 bases not matched to a gene; V was cut back by 0 bases and J by 7 bases.

Sequences were obtained from blood. This sequence joins TRBV20-1 and TRBJ2-2; 10 nucleotides align to TRBD2. The clonotype originates from a woman aged 18-29 years with Graves' hyperthyroidism. The DNA of the CDR3 is TGCAGTGCTAGAGATCCCCTAGCGGGAGACGTCGGGGAGCTGTTTTTT. Amino acids: CSARDPLAGDVGELFF.